The T cell receptor beta chain under discussion was sequenced for a study of early stage breast cancer tumors. In the case of this clone: Its antigen is not known.

The length of the CDR3 is 12 residues. From germline, CDR1 is MDHEN and CDR2 SYDVKM. Trimming stripped 7 bases from V and 7 bases from J, with 13 bases between. Assay used: immunoSEQ multiplex PCR; TCRdb lists only in-frame clones, some missing. The data contain 40,000 to 60,000 clones, around 78% of them singletons. Broader study findings: Compared with adjacent normal breast, tumors showed around 2.5-fold denser, more clonal T cells.

The receptor was isolated from a person aged 35 to 50 with breast cancer. The chain employs TRBV28 and TRBJ1-2; the D is unclear. Specimen: blood. The CDR3 protein is CASISAGRGYTF. The CDR3 DNA reads TGTGCCAGCATCTCGGCCGGGCGTGGCTACACCTTC.